Listed here are 30 T cell receptor beta chains from one sample, sequenced in a study of breast tumors, draining lymph nodes, adjacent tissues. TCRdb called the multiplex PCR reads again in MiXCR, with one record for every CDR3 protein. The sample carries approximately 230,000 distinct CDR3 sequences, 34% recorded once. Samples came from axillary lymph nodes draining the breast cancer. Sequenced: axillary lymph node tissue. Every receptor here comes from a female donor with breast cancer. Some clones in this sample may be carry-over from other donors' samples.

This clonotype was counted at least ten times. The chain couples TRBV7-3 to TRBJ2-2; D not resolved. Trimming pared 2 bases from V and 4 bases from J, leaving 11 bases between. The length of the CDR3 is 15 residues. The germline CDR1 and CDR2 sequences are SGHTA and FQGTGA. As DNA, the CDR3 is TGTGCCAGCAGCTTATTACCGAGGAGCACCGGGGAGCTGTTTTTT. This gives the protein CASSLLPRSTGELFF.

This clonotype was found many times. The chain joins TRBV20-1 to TRBJ1-3; perhaps TRBD1 as D (5 bases). Germline CDR1 is DFQATT and CDR2 is SNEGSKA (reference sequence). The V and J ends lost 6 bases and 4 bases respectively, with 16 bases between them. The CDR3 length is 14 residues. The CDR3 DNA reads TGCAGTGCCCACCTCGGGACTATAGGAAACACCATATATTTT. Amino acid sequence: CSAHLGTIGNTIYF.

This clonotype appeared many times. CDR3 sequence: CASSLIRGTYEQYF. The CDR3 DNA sequence: TGTGCCAGCAGCTTAATTCGCGGAACCTACGAGCAGTACTTC. The chain joins TRBV11-2 to TRBJ2-7; unclear D gene. This CDR3 contains 14 residues. The germline V gene has CDR1 SGHAT and CDR2 FQNNGV. Deletions cut 2 bases from V and 2 bases from J, with 10 bases between.

The V and J genes are TRBV19 and TRBJ2-5, with TRBD1 as a possible D gene (6 bases). The germline V gene encodes CDR1 LNHDA and CDR2 SQIVND (reference sequence). This CDR3 is 15 amino acids long. The V end was cut by 4 bases, the J end by 5 bases, with 17 bases between. The CDR3 DNA reads as TGTGCCAGTAGTACCATCGGACAGTCAAGGGAGACCCAGTACTTC. Translated, it gives CASSTIGQSRETQYF.

This clonotype has a count of ten or more. The rearrangement links TRBV5-1 to TRBJ2-7; D might be TRBD1 (6 bases). The CDR3 length is 14 residues. CDR1 is SGHRS and CDR2 is YFSETQ in the germline V gene. V lost 0 bases to trimming and J lost 3 bases, with 10 bases between them. The CDR3 DNA follows: TGCGCCAGCAGCTTGGCCGCAGGGGACTACGAGCAGTACTTC. It specifies CASSLAAGDYEQYF.

This clonotype was picked up one time. Without the conserved terminal phenylalanine or tryptophan, this CDR3 likely stems from a read error. The chain couples TRBV9 to TRBJ2-3; TRBD2 agrees at 12 bases. V lost 4 bases to trimming and J lost 0 bases; unmatched junction nucleotides: 12. The germline V gene has CDR1 SGDLS and CDR2 YYNGEE. This CDR3 has 19 residues. The CDR3 loop is CASSSTLAGGGASTDTQYL. The CDR3, as DNA: TGTGCCAGCAGCTCGACACTAGCGGGAGGAGGGGCAAGCACAGATACGCAGTATTTG.

On this clonotype itself: Since a much larger clone is just one base distant, this may be a read error. CDR3 amino acids: CSAHQGGTNSGYTF. In DNA, the CDR3 is TGCAGTGCACACCAGGGGGGAACCAACTCTGGCTACACCTTC. V usage is TRBV20-1 and J usage is TRBJ1-2; 7 bases are a match to TRBD1. Germline CDR1 is DFQATT and CDR2 is SNEGSKA (reference sequence). The CDR3 is 14 residues long.

Points on this clonotype: A much bigger clone sits one base away, suggesting this may be a read error. The chain is built from TRBV11-2 and TRBJ2-7; D unresolved. The CDR3 loop spans 11 amino acids. The V gene's germline CDR1 is SGHAT and CDR2 FQNNGV. CDR3 nucleotides: TGTGCCAGCAGCTCCGTTGAGGAGCCGTACTTC. Amino acid sequence: CASSSVEEPYF.

In its sample, this clonotype was seen many times. This chain links TRBV7-3 with TRBJ2-5, with D maybe TRBD2 (5 bases). The CDR3 runs 15 residues. V was pared by 0 bases and J by 4 bases, with 12 bases between. The V gene's germline CDR1 is SGHTA and CDR2 FQGTGA. The CDR3 region is CASSLTGSSRETQYF. For the CDR3, the DNA is TGTGCCAGCAGCTTAACGGGTTCTAGCAGAGAGACCCAGTACTTC.

V and J are TRBV29-1 and TRBJ1-2; D may be TRBD1 (6 bases). Germline V gene data show CDR1 as SQVTM and CDR2 as ANQGSEA. CDR3 size: 12 residues. Trimming left V 8 bases short and J 0 bases short, with 10 bases between. The CDR3 nucleotides are TGCAGCAGGGGGACCACTAACTATGGCTACACCTTC. Residues: CSRGTTNYGYTF.

This clonotype has only one observation. One base away lies a much larger clone, so this may be a sequencing read error. The gene calls are TRBV10-3 and TRBJ2-7; D could derive from TRBD1 or TRBD2 (5 bases each). Deletions cut 5 bases from V and 3 bases from J, with 11 bases between. CDR1 ENHRY and CDR2 SYGVKD come from the germline V gene. This CDR3 is 13 amino acids long. CDR3 coding DNA: TGTGCCATCAGTTACGGGGCGAACTACGAGCAGTACTTC. It codes for CAISYGANYEQYF.

In the case of this clonotype: This may come from a read error, since a much larger clone is one base off. V gene TRBV5-6 combines with J gene TRBJ2-3; 9 positions match TRBD1. This CDR3 comprises 14 residues. With 2 bases clipped from V and 10 bases from J, the junction kept 8 bases outside the gene matches. Germline V gene lookup returns CDR1 SGHDT and CDR2 YYEEEE. The CDR3 region is CASSFRDRVYAQYF. The CDR3 DNA reads TGTGCCAGCAGCTTTAGGGACAGGGTGTATGCGCAGTATTTT.

Remarks on this clonotype: A read error is possible here, since a much larger clone lies one base away. The rearrangement joins TRBV12-3 or TRBV12-4 to TRBJ2-7, with TRBD2 identical over 12 bases. This CDR3 is built from 15 residues. Germline trimming cut 3 bases from V and 3 bases from J; bases unmatched to any gene: 3. The CDR3, as DNA: TGTGCCAGCAGTTTCCGGACTAGCGGGATCTACGAGCAGTACTTC. It yields the protein CASSFRTSGIYEQYF.

The chain links TRBV5-1 to TRBJ2-6; 7 bases agree with TRBD1. The V and J ends lost 0 bases and 4 bases, in that order; junction bases with no gene match: 4. Germline lookup yields CDR1 SGHRS and CDR2 YFSETQ. This CDR3 has 16 amino acids. The CDR3 nucleotides read TGCGCCAGCAGCTTGGGACAGGGTTTGGGGGCCAACGTCCTGACTTTC. Protein product: CASSLGQGLGANVLTF.

This clonotype was detected once. The rearrangement uses TRBV25-1 and TRBJ2-7; 11 nucleotides line up with TRBD1. This CDR3 has 15 residues. V shed 4 bases and J 7 bases; nucleotides not matched to a gene: 9. Germline V CDR1 and CDR2: MGHDK, SYGVNS. Written as DNA, the CDR3 is TGTGCCAGCAGTGGGCCGGGACAGGGGGTAGGGGAGCAGTACTTC. This encodes CASSGPGQGVGEQYF.

The gene calls are TRBV6-1 and TRBJ2-5; the match to TRBD1 covers 10 bases. The germline V gene has CDR1 MNHNS and CDR2 SASEGT. CDR3 length equals 14 residues. J lost 4 bases, V lost 7 bases, and 6 bases had no gene match. CDR3 loop: CASTMTGGPETQYF. In DNA, the CDR3 is TGTGCCAGCACCATGACAGGGGGCCCAGAGACCCAGTACTTC.

This clonotype was counted many times. The chain uses TRBV7-8 and TRBJ1-5; D perhaps matches TRBD1 (5 bases). CDR3 length equals 19 residues. V was shortened by 1 base and J by 4 bases, with 23 bases between the two germline ends. Germline V gives CDR1 SGHVS, CDR2 FQNEAQ. The CDR3 is CASSLDPTRGWKGNQPQHF. CDR3 coding DNA: TGTGCCAGCAGCTTAGACCCGACGCGGGGATGGAAGGGGAATCAGCCCCAGCATTTT.

The chain couples TRBV29-1 to TRBJ1-2; unclear D gene. Trimming took 7 bases from V and 5 from J, leaving 8 bases between them. In germline, CDR1 is SQVTM, CDR2 ANQGSEA. The CDR3 has 10 amino acids. The DNA of the CDR3 is TGCAGCGGGGAGAGGTATGGCTACACCTTC. As protein: CSGERYGYTF.

The V gene is TRBV20-1, the J gene TRBJ2-1, with TRBD2 identical over 8 bases. The CDR3 is 16 amino acids. Germline CDR1 DFQATT, CDR2 SNEGSKA (reference sequence). V gave up 0 bases and J gave up 5 bases; unmatched junction bases: 9. This CDR3 is CSARDLGRGDNNEQFF. The CDR3 DNA reads as TGCAGTGCTAGAGATCTCGGGCGGGGGGATAACAATGAGCAGTTCTTC.

This clonotype was detected only a few times. V gene TRBV28 combines with J gene TRBJ2-2; a possible D gene is TRBD2 (6 bases). The V end was cut by 3 bases, the J end by 4 bases, with 15 bases between. Germline values: CDR1 MDHEN, CDR2 SYDVKM. The CDR3 has 16 amino acids. The CDR3 spells CASSLEGLPGTGELFF. As DNA, the CDR3 is TGTGCCAGCAGTTTGGAGGGACTGCCTGGCACCGGGGAGCTGTTTTTT.

Details on this clonotype: A read error may account for a junction end that differs from germline. The chain couples TRBV15 to TRBJ1-6, with D tentatively TRBD1 (6 bases). Looked up from germline, CDR1 is LNHNV and CDR2 is YYDKDF (reference sequence). The CDR3 totals 18 residues. CDR3: CATGRDRDTSSYNPPLHF. The CDR3 DNA is TGTGCCACCGGCAGAGATAGGGACACCAGCTCCTATAATCCACCCCTCCACTTT.

This clonotype was counted between two and nine times. The CDR3 sequence: CASMLGAGYNEQFF. In DNA form, the CDR3 reads TGTGCCAGCATGTTGGGGGCGGGTTACAATGAGCAGTTCTTC. The chain combines TRBV6-5 with TRBJ2-1, with D possibly being TRBD1 (6 bases). CDR3 size: 14 residues. Trimming left V 7 bases short and J 4 bases short, with 14 bases between. CDR1 MNHEY and CDR2 SVGAGI come from the germline V gene.

This clonotype was observed at least ten times. V gene TRBV7-9 combines with J gene TRBJ2-6; TRBD2 is a possible D gene (5 bases). V gave up 6 bases and J gave up 1 base, with 10 bases separating them. Germline CDR1 is SEHNR and CDR2 is FQNEAQ (reference sequence). The CDR3 consists of 15 residues. The CDR3: CASRRPGSGANVLTF. CDR3 coding DNA: TGTGCCAGCAGGCGACCGGGATCTGGGGCCAACGTCCTGACTTTC.

Of note for this clonotype: A clone one base away is much larger, so this may be a read error. The genes are TRBV5-1 and TRBJ2-2, with 7 positions matching TRBD1. Germline V CDR1 and CDR2: SGHRS, YFSETQ. The length of the CDR3 is 15 residues. CDR3 in DNA: TGCGCCAGCAACCACGGGACAGCGCGGACCGGGAAGCTGTTTTTT. Encoded protein: CASNHGTARTGKLFF.

This clonotype was seen a few times. Given a much more abundant clone one base away, this may be a read error. It is likely a read error, because the conserved phenylalanine at the end of the CDR3 is missing. The rearrangement uses TRBV20-1 and TRBJ2-5; tentative D call: TRBD2 (5 bases). Trimming stripped 6 bases from V and 7 bases from J, with 9 bases between. Germline V gene lookup returns CDR1 DFQATT and CDR2 SNEGSKA (reference sequence). The CDR3 sequence is 10 residues long. DNA for the CDR3: TGCAGTGCATACGAGGGGACCCAGTACTCC. As protein: CSAYEGTQYS.

Comments on this clonotype: A clone one base away is much larger, so this may be a read error. The chain uses TRBV5-8 and TRBJ1-6; D not certain. The V and J ends lost 3 bases and 2 bases respectively, with 21 bases between them. This CDR3 has 19 residues. Germline V gene lookup returns CDR1 SGHTS and CDR2 YDEGEE. This CDR3 is CASSSHRAGISPYNSPLHF. Here the CDR3 DNA reads TGTGCCAGCAGCTCCCACCGGGCCGGAATCAGCCCCTATAATTCACCCCTCCACTTT.

This sequence joins TRBV20-1 and TRBJ1-4, with unresolved D. CDR1 is DFQATT, CDR2 SNEGSKA, per germline (reference sequence). V was clipped by 4 bases and J by 6 bases, with 15 bases between them. CDR3 length: 14 residues. DNA of the CDR3: TGCAGTGCTAAGCGGACTAGCGGGGATGAAAAACTGTTTTTT. Protein: CSAKRTSGDEKLFF.

V usage is TRBV29-1 and J usage is TRBJ2-1; D is possibly TRBD2 (6 bases). The germline V gene has CDR1 SQVTM and CDR2 ANQGSEA. Trimming cost V 8 bases and J 0 bases, with 8 bases left between them. The CDR3 is made up of 12 amino acids. The DNA of the CDR3 is TGCAGCACGACTAGCTCCTACAATGAGCAGTTCTTC. It yields the protein CSTTSSYNEQFF.

The rearrangement joins TRBV5-4 to TRBJ2-3, with 9 bases that match TRBD2. This CDR3 spans 16 amino acids. Germline CDR1 is SGHNT and CDR2 is YYREEE (reference sequence). The J segment lost 6 bases and the V segment lost 2 bases, leaving 10 bases of the junction unmatched. The CDR3 spells CASSFQVAAGGDTQYF. In DNA form, the CDR3 reads TGTGCCAGCAGCTTCCAGGTGGCGGCGGGAGGGGATACGCAGTATTTT.

The V call is TRBV20-1, the J call TRBJ2-1; 15 nucleotides match TRBD2. The CDR3 is 19 residues long. The V and J ends lost 1 base and 7 bases, in that order; junction bases with no gene match: 14. Germline V gives CDR1 DFQATT, CDR2 SNEGSKA (reference sequence). The CDR3 loop is CSARGGLAGGWGSANEQFF. CDR3 coding DNA: TGCAGTGCTAGAGGGGGACTAGCGGGAGGATGGGGGAGCGCGAATGAGCAGTTCTTC.